The 2 T cell receptor beta chains listed next were all sequenced from one sample in a study of cytomegalovirus exposure and HLA in healthy donors. A multiplex PCR was run with 60 Vbeta primers and 13 Jbeta primers. TCRdb's table, derived via immunoSEQ multiplex PCR, lists solely in-frame clones and lacks some. The repertoire holds around 100,000 clones, roughly 76% seen once, with 15% to 20% in the top ten. Sequencing used PBMCs. Every receptor here comes from a woman aged 55-69 years in good health and CMV-seropositive.

This clone was seen only a few times. This chain links TRBV7-9 with TRBJ1-1; TRBD1 aligns across 7 bases. The V gene end was trimmed by 4 bases and the J gene end by 0 bases; junction bases not matched to a gene: 5. From germline, CDR1 is SEHNR and CDR2 FQNEAQ (reference sequence). This CDR3 is built from 15 residues. The CDR3: CASSSTGTMNTEAFF. The CDR3 DNA follows: TGTGCCAGCAGCTCGACAGGGACCATGAACACTGAAGCTTTCTTT.

The chain uses TRBV6-6 and TRBJ2-7; TRBD1 matches at 9 bases. Per the germline V gene, CDR1 is MNHNY and CDR2 is SVGAGI (reference sequence). The CDR3 spans 14 residues. Unmatched junction bases numbered 6, after V lost 9 bases and J lost 0 bases. The CDR3: CASSRDRVSYEQYF. The CDR3 DNA sequence: TGTGCCAGTAGTCGGGACAGGGTCTCCTACGAGCAGTACTTC.